These 9 T cell receptor beta chains originate from one sample sequenced in a study of CD4 T cells in relation to SARS-CoV-2 and coronaviruses. TCRdb's copy holds only in-frame clones and misses some; the assay was immunoSEQ multiplex PCR. The table has about 20,000 clones, 76% seen once. Unexposed donor CD4+ T cells date from about 2011-2018, before the COVID-19 pandemic. CD4+ T cells were isolated from the cells after around 9 days of culture. No cognate antigen is known for these TCRs. Sequencing used CD4+ T cells from PBMCs, cultured in vitro. The receptors originated from a human donor in good health.

This rearrangement joins TRBV10-1 to TRBJ2-1; 9 nucleotides match TRBD2. Trimming cost V 5 bases and J 5 bases; bases outside gene matches: 7. The CDR3 covers 15 residues. Germline assignment: CDR1 WNHNN and CDR2 SYGVQD (reference sequence). This CDR3 reads CASSRAGGPHNEQFF. The DNA for the CDR3 is TGCGCCAGCAGTCGGGCGGGAGGGCCTCACAATGAGCAGTTCTTC.

This clone was found a few times. The V gene is TRBV11-3, the J gene TRBJ2-2; weak D call: TRBD1 (5 bases). Trimming removed 5 bases from V and 1 base from J, with 11 bases in between. The V gene's germline CDR1 is SGHNT and CDR2 YENEEA. CDR3 length: 15 amino acids. The CDR3 DNA is TGTGCCAGCAGCGTCCGTACAGGGAACACCGGGGAGCTGTTTTTT. Its protein product is CASSVRTGNTGELFF. Together with reference TRBV11-3 and TRBJ2-2, the CDR3 gives the full variable domain: EAGVVQSPRYKIIEKKQPVAFWCNPISGHNTLYWYLQNLGQGPELLIRYENEEAVDDSQLPKDRFSAERLKGVDSTLKIQPAELGDSAVYLCASSVRTGNTGELFFGEGSRLTVL.

V and J are TRBV2 and TRBJ1-1; D not certain. CDR1 and CDR2 (germline): SNHLY, FYNNEI. CDR3 size: 13 residues. The germline V and J ends were trimmed by 6 bases and 4 bases, with 12 bases remaining between them. The CDR3 sequence is CASSRGWTTEAFF. The CDR3 coding sequence is TGTGCCAGCAGCAGAGGGTGGACCACTGAAGCTTTCTTT.

This clone showed up just a few times. In DNA form, the CDR3 reads TGTGCCAGCAGCTTCCCCTGGACAGGGGTGGCCGGGGAGCTGTTTTTT. Translated, it gives CASSFPWTGVAGELFF. V is TRBV7-8 and J is TRBJ2-2, with 9 positions matching TRBD1. Germline lookup yields CDR1 SGHVS and CDR2 FQNEAQ. CDR3 length equals 16 residues. Losses at the gene ends were 3 bases for V and 6 bases for J; bases not matched to a gene: 8.

The chain links TRBV5-1 to TRBJ1-1; weak D call: TRBD1 (6 bases). CDR3 length equals 15 residues. V lost 3 bases and J 4 bases, leaving 16 bases between the germline ends. Germline lookup yields CDR1 SGHRS and CDR2 YFSETQ. The CDR3 loop is CASSSYPDRTTEAFF. DNA of the CDR3: TGCGCCAGCAGCTCCTATCCCGACAGGACCACTGAAGCTTTCTTT.

The V and J genes are TRBV18 and TRBJ1-4; a possible D gene is TRBD1 (6 bases). V was clipped by 2 bases and J by 2 bases, with 12 bases between them. CDR3 length equals 16 residues. Germline V CDR1 and CDR2: KGHSH, LQKENI. The DNA of the CDR3 is TGTGCCAGCTCACCAAATACAGGGAGGACTAATGAAAAACTGTTTTTT. Translating gives CASSPNTGRTNEKLFF. The entire variable domain, with the rest obtained from reference TRBV18 and TRBJ1-4, is as follows: NAGVMQNPRHLVRRRGQEARLRCSPMKGHSHVYWYRQLPEEGLKFMVYLQKENIIDESGMPKERFSAEFPKEGPSILRIQQVVRGDSAAYFCASSPNTGRTNEKLFFGSGTQLSVL.

This clone showed up just a few times. The CDR3 is CASSFTGWSDTQYF. For the CDR3, the DNA is TGTGCCAGCAGCTTCACAGGCTGGTCGGATACGCAGTATTTT. V and J are TRBV28 and TRBJ2-3; D might be TRBD1 (5 bases). The CDR3 length is 14 residues. V lost 6 bases and J lost 6, with 16 bases in between. Per germline, CDR1 MDHEN and CDR2 SYDVKM.

This chain uses TRBV6-5 with TRBJ2-7; the match to TRBD1 covers 8 bases. Trimming took 6 bases from V and 0 from J; bases not matched to a gene: 4. Germline V gives CDR1 MNHEY, CDR2 SVGAGI. There are 14 residues in the CDR3. In nucleotides, the CDR3 is TGTGCCAGCAGCCGACAGGGGAGCTCCTACGAGCAGTACTTC. This translates into CASSRQGSSYEQYF.

By proportion, this clone is large. The genes are TRBV7-9 and TRBJ1-6; D is unclear. CDR3 size: 14 residues. Germline V gene sequence: CDR1 SEHNR, CDR2 FQNEAQ (reference sequence). Trimming took 5 bases from V and 3 from J, leaving 8 bases between them. CDR3 in amino acids: CASSPIHYNSPLHF. Here the CDR3 DNA reads TGTGCCAGCAGCCCGATCCACTATAATTCACCCCTCCACTTT.